What follows is one T cell receptor beta chain and its context. The repertoire was sequenced with immunoSEQ multiplex PCR; TCRdb's copy has only in-frame clones and lacks some. Of some 130,000 clones listed, 80% to 95% are singletons. The data stem from a study of control samples from healthy donors and cancer patients. The CDR3 sequence is 14 residues long. V lost 3 bases and J lost 4, with 11 bases in between. Germline CDR1 SGHRS, CDR2 YFSETQ. This sequence was found in a man aged 18 to 35 in good health. V is TRBV5-1 and J is TRBJ2-1, with D possibly matching TRBD1 (5 bases). The sample taken for sequencing was blood. The CDR3 DNA reads as TGCGCCAGCAGCTCAGGGCCGATATACAATGAGCAGTTCTTC. The encoded protein is CASSSGPIYNEQFF.